The 18 T cell receptor beta chains given below trace back to one sample, sequenced in a study of cytomegalovirus exposure and HLA in healthy donors. PCR employed 60 Vbeta and 13 Jbeta primers. TCRdb's copy holds only in-frame clones and misses some; the assay was immunoSEQ multiplex PCR. The sample consists of some 180,000 clones, 80% of them appearing once. Sequencing used PBMCs. These receptors were collected from a girl between 10 and 17 years old in good health and CMV-seropositive.

The CDR3 region is CASSVRVVAMNTEAFF. CDR3 in DNA: TGTGCCAGCAGTGTCAGGGTGGTGGCTATGAACACTGAAGCTTTCTTT. V usage is TRBV6-1 and J usage is TRBJ1-1, with a possible D match to TRBD1 (5 bases). Germline V lookup: CDR1 MNHNS, CDR2 SASEGT. CDR3 length equals 16 residues. The V end was cut by 4 bases, the J end by 0 bases, with 15 bases between.

The chain couples TRBV13 to TRBJ1-1, with 7 bases that match TRBD1. Germline V lookup: CDR1 PRHDT, CDR2 FYEKMQ (reference sequence). The CDR3 spans 14 residues. The trim removed 5 bases at V and 3 bases at J, leaving 6 bases unmatched. DNA for the CDR3: TGTGCCAGCAGCGCCCCCGACAGGGACACTGAAGCTTTCTTT. Translating gives CASSAPDRDTEAFF.

This clone came up a few times. This chain links TRBV5-1 with TRBJ2-2; the D gene is possibly TRBD2 (6 bases). Germline CDR1 is SGHRS and CDR2 is YFSETQ. The CDR3 extends over 17 amino acids. V was trimmed by 4 bases and J by 6 bases, leaving 22 bases between them. CDR3 in DNA: TGCGCCAGCAGCCTGGAAATCCGGGACTCCAGGTCCGGGGAGCTGTTTTTT. Protein: CASSLEIRDSRSGELFF.

V usage is TRBV30 and J usage is TRBJ2-7; 10 bases line up with TRBD1. TRBJ2-5 matches the DNA end more closely, so the J call is doubtful. The germline gives CDR1 GTSNPN, CDR2 SVGIG (reference sequence). The CDR3 spans 16 residues. The CDR3 loop reads CAWSDTDRGYGETQYF. The DNA of the CDR3 is TGTGCCTGGAGTGATACGGACAGGGGGTACGGAGAGACCCAGTACTTC.

This sequence joins TRBV7-2 and TRBJ2-5, with 10 bases fitting TRBD2. There are 15 residues in the CDR3. CDR1 is SGHTA, CDR2 FQGNSA, per germline. Trimming at V came to 5 bases and at J to 1 base, leaving 4 bases not matched to a gene. This CDR3 is CASSQTSGTQETQYF. The CDR3 nucleotides are TGTGCCAGCAGCCAAACTAGCGGGACCCAAGAGACCCAGTACTTC. The full variable domain, rest sourced from reference TRBV7-2 and TRBJ2-5, is GAGVSQSPSNKVTEKGKDVELRCDPISGHTALYWYRQSLGQGLEFLIYFQGNSAPDKSGLPSDRFSAERTGGSVSTLTIQRTQQEDSAVYLCASSQTSGTQETQYFGPGTRLLVL.

The chain joins TRBV11-3 to TRBJ2-7, with 7 bases matching TRBD1. Germline V CDR1 and CDR2: SGHNT, YENEEA. V shed 4 bases and J 0 bases; nucleotides not matched to a gene: 9. The CDR3 runs 16 residues. The chain's CDR3 is CASSSYRGAPSYEQYF. DNA of the CDR3: TGTGCCAGCAGCTCGTACAGGGGTGCCCCCTCCTACGAGCAGTACTTC.

The V call is TRBV10-2, the J call TRBJ1-1; no clear D gene. V was cut by 6 bases and J by 1 base, with 9 bases left in between. Germline values: CDR1 WSHSY, CDR2 SAAADI. There are 13 residues in the CDR3. In nucleotides, the CDR3 is TGCGCCAGCAGAATCGCGGGGAACACTGAAGCTTTCTTT. Protein: CASRIAGNTEAFF.

The chain carries TRBV30 and TRBJ2-2, with 11 bases identical to TRBD2. J gave up 5 bases and V 7 bases, and 12 bases lay outside the gene matches. The CDR3 sequence is 16 residues long. The V gene's germline CDR1 is GTSNPN and CDR2 SVGIG (reference sequence). The CDR3 loop reads CASTGLAEGGTGELFF. The CDR3 region has the DNA TGTGCCTCTACGGGACTAGCGGAGGGGGGGACCGGGGAGCTGTTTTTT.

The V and J genes are TRBV19 and TRBJ2-1; 7 positions agree with TRBD2. Germline V gene lookup returns CDR1 LNHDA and CDR2 SQIVND (reference sequence). This CDR3 spans 20 amino acids. Trimming took 5 bases from V and 9 from J; bases not matched to a gene: 28. The CDR3, as DNA: TGTGCCAGTAGTCCCGGTTTAGTGGCCCTATTGGGCGGGAGAAATGGTGAGCAGTTCTTC. This sequence encodes CASSPGLVALLGGRNGEQFF. Supplemented by reference TRBV19 and TRBJ2-1, the full variable domain reads DGGITQSPKYLFRKEGQNVTLSCEQNLNHDAMYWYRQDPGQGLRLIYYSQIVNDFQKGDIAEGYSVSREKKESFPLTVTSAQKNPTAFYLCASSPGLVALLGGRNGEQFFGPGTRLTVL.

This rearrangement joins TRBV6-6 to TRBJ2-7, with 13 bases matching TRBD2. Trimming took 2 bases from V and 5 from J; bases not matched to a gene: 3. The germline V gene has CDR1 MNHNY and CDR2 SVGAGI (reference sequence). The CDR3 is made up of 15 amino acids. The CDR3 loop is CASSYTSGRADEQYF. CDR3 in DNA: TGTGCCAGCAGTTACACTAGCGGGAGGGCTGACGAGCAGTACTTC.

This chain joins TRBV6-5 and TRBJ1-6, with unresolved D. Trimming left V 4 bases short and J 10 bases short, with 11 bases between. This CDR3 spans 13 amino acids. CDR1 and CDR2 (germline): MNHEY, SVGAGI. In DNA form, the CDR3 reads TGTGCCAGCAGTTTAGAATTTAGATCACCCCTCCACTTT. It is translated as CASSLEFRSPLHF.

CDR3 residues: CASSIDNQREIYEQYF. The CDR3 DNA sequence: TGTGCCAGTAGTATCGATAATCAGCGGGAGATCTACGAGCAGTACTTC. This rearrangement joins TRBV19 to TRBJ2-7, with 8 bases lining up with TRBD2. V shed 3 bases and J 3 bases; nucleotides not matched to a gene: 10. Germline V gene lookup returns CDR1 LNHDA and CDR2 SQIVND (reference sequence). This CDR3 spans 16 amino acids.

J is TRBJ2-7 and V is TRBV27, with a weak D call TRBD2 (6 bases). V was clipped by 6 bases and J by 2 bases, with 17 bases between them. CDR1 is MNHEY, CDR2 SMNVEV, per germline (reference sequence). CDR3 size: 15 residues. CDR3 coding DNA: TGTGCCAGCAGCTGGGGACTGCAGGGAACCTACGAGCAGTACTTC. This gives the protein CASSWGLQGTYEQYF.

This chain uses TRBV5-4 with TRBJ2-6; D unclear. Germline loops: CDR1 SGHNT, CDR2 YYREEE (reference sequence). This CDR3 comprises 17 residues. V shed 4 bases and J shed 4 bases, with 18 bases lying between them. CDR3 sequence: CASSPGGAEPGANVLTF. The CDR3 DNA reads TGTGCCAGCAGCCCCGGTGGAGCCGAGCCCGGGGCCAACGTCCTGACTTTC.

The chain combines TRBV7-8 with TRBJ2-7, with TRBD2 matching over 12 bases. V shed 4 bases, J shed 4 bases, and the junction held 5 bases outside the gene matches. CDR1 is SGHVS, CDR2 FQNEAQ, per germline. The CDR3 loop spans 15 amino acids. The CDR3 reads CASSSGTSGQYEQYF. The CDR3 nucleotides read TGTGCCAGCAGCTCTGGGACTAGCGGGCAGTACGAGCAGTACTTC.

The genes are TRBV7-9 and TRBJ2-7, with 14 bases identical to TRBD2. The CDR3 totals 14 residues. Germline V lookup: CDR1 SEHNR, CDR2 FQNEAQ (reference sequence). V lost 4 bases, J lost 5 bases, and 1 base stayed unmatched. The CDR3 bases are TGTGCCAGCAGCTCGGGACTAGCGGGAGACGAGCAGTACTTC. Translated, it gives CASSSGLAGDEQYF. Complete variable domain (other parts from reference TRBV7-9 and TRBJ2-7): DTGVSQNPRHKITKRGQNVTFRCDPISEHNRLYWYRQTLGQGPEFLTYFQNEAQLEKSRLLSDRFSAERPKGSFSTLEIQRTEQGDSAMYLCASSSGLAGDEQYFGPGTRLTVT.

V is TRBV15 and J is TRBJ2-5, with 9 bases lining up with TRBD1. CDR1 is LNHNV and CDR2 is YYDKDF in the germline V gene (reference sequence). This CDR3 spans 16 amino acids. Unmatched junction bases numbered 9, after V lost 1 base and J lost 6 bases. The CDR3 spells CATSRGGQGSAQTQYF. CDR3 DNA sequence: TGTGCCACCAGCAGAGGGGGACAGGGCTCTGCACAGACCCAGTACTTC.

There are a few counts of this clone. The rearrangement links TRBV9 to TRBJ2-5, with 11 nucleotides matching TRBD2. This CDR3 region has 17 residues. Trimming at V came to 4 bases and at J to 5 bases, leaving 13 bases not matched to a gene. CDR1 and CDR2 from the germline V gene are SGDLS and YYNGEE. CDR3: CASSTPLAGGSGETQYF. The CDR3, as DNA: TGTGCCAGCAGCACACCCCTAGCGGGAGGTTCGGGTGAGACCCAGTACTTC.